This T cell receptor beta chain emerged from a study of Graves' ophthalmopathy and Graves' hyperthyroidism. Whole-study findings and limits: An approximately 83% specificity and around 88% sensitivity were achieved by a 13-signature model that separated ophthalmopathy from stable hyperthyroidism.

Amplification of TCR beta CDR3 regions used RNA transcripts. Investigators did first-round RT-PCR with HTBI primers, then second-round multiplex PCR. In TCRdb, the multiplex PCR reads were re-called with MiXCR into one record per CDR3 protein. The repertoire holds 650,000 to 800,000 distinct CDR3 sequences, with roughly 41% as singletons. As regards this clonotype: Its antigen is as yet unknown.

Germline V CDR1 and CDR2: KGHDR, SFDVKD. Trimming pared 8 bases from V and 5 bases from J, leaving 14 bases between. The CDR3 sequence is 14 residues long. The chain couples TRBV24-1 to TRBJ1-4; D might be TRBD1 (5 bases). The TCR originated in an adult man with Graves' ophthalmopathy. Sequenced sample: peripheral blood. In DNA form, the CDR3 reads TGTGCCACCACCCCCGGGGCAGGGAATGAAAAACTGTTTTTT. Translation gives CATTPGAGNEKLFF.